A single sample gave rise to the 25 T cell receptor beta chains below, sequenced in a study of early T cells in non-severe SARS-CoV-2 infection. TCRdb used MiXCR to reprocess the 5' RACE reads, holding one entry per CDR3 protein. The sample consists of 55,000 to 80,000 distinct CDR3 sequences, around 11% of them appearing once. Sequencing was carried out using whole blood. These receptors were obtained from an adult who was a healthcare worker with PCR-confirmed SARS-CoV-2 infection or an uninfected control (not recorded which).

Concerning this clonotype: A much larger clone is a single base away; this may be a read error. J is TRBJ1-4 and V is TRBV20-1; D uncertain. This CDR3 comprises 12 residues. Germline V gives CDR1 DFQATT, CDR2 SNEGSKA (reference sequence). The germline V and J ends were trimmed by 5 bases and 11 bases, with 15 bases remaining between them. The CDR3 protein is CSAAKVTLKLFF. CDR3 in DNA: TGCAGTGCTGCCAAAGTGACACTCAAACTGTTTTTT.

CDR3 nucleotides: TGCAGCGCGGGACCGGGACAGGGATTCAACGAGCAGTACTTC. Amino acids: CSAGPGQGFNEQYF. V usage is TRBV29-1 and J usage is TRBJ2-7; the match to TRBD1 covers 9 bases. The germline gives CDR1 SQVTM, CDR2 ANQGSEA. V lost 7 bases to trimming and J lost 5 bases; unmatched junction nucleotides: 12. CDR3 size: 14 residues.

This clonotype was found a few times. The gene calls are TRBV6-5 and TRBJ1-5; D uncertain. The CDR3 covers 13 residues. Looked up from germline, CDR1 is MNHEY and CDR2 is SVGAGI. V was pared by 6 bases and J by 0 bases, with 6 bases between. The CDR3 reads CASSRNSNQPQHF. For the CDR3, the DNA is TGTGCCAGCAGCCGAAATAGCAATCAGCCCCAGCATTTT.

DNA of the CDR3: TGCAGCGTTGGTCTCGATACGCAGTATTTT. Translating gives CSVGLDTQYF. The J gene is TRBJ2-3, the V gene TRBV29-1; D is undetermined. Germline V gene sequence: CDR1 SQVTM, CDR2 ANQGSEA. V dropped 4 bases and J dropped 6 bases, with 5 bases sitting between them. CDR3 length: 10 residues.

The V gene is TRBV6-6, the J gene TRBJ2-3; 8 nucleotides line up with TRBD1. Germline CDR1 is MNHNY and CDR2 is SVGAGI (reference sequence). With 2 bases clipped from V and 6 bases from J, the junction kept 22 bases outside the gene matches. The CDR3 sequence is 20 residues long. The CDR3 DNA sequence: TGTGCCAGCAGTTACGGAGGACAGGGAACTAGGGGCCCACACATTGATACGCAGTATTTT. Residues: CASSYGGQGTRGPHIDTQYF.

This sequence joins TRBV28 and TRBJ2-6; D possibly corresponds to TRBD2 (6 bases). Germline-derived CDR1 and CDR2 are MDHEN and SYDVKM. The CDR3 is made up of 15 amino acids. Trimming shortened V by 5 bases and J by 0 bases, and 8 bases separated the two germline ends. CDR3 loop: CASSGSGSGANVLTF. For the CDR3, the DNA is TGTGCCAGCAGTGGTAGCGGCTCTGGGGCCAACGTCCTGACTTTC.

This clonotype was found many times. The chain uses TRBV30 and TRBJ1-2; D not certain. The CDR3 covers 9 residues. Trimming shortened V by 2 bases and J by 13 bases, and 8 bases separated the two germline ends. The germline CDR1 and CDR2 sequences are GTSNPN and SVGIG (reference sequence). As DNA, the CDR3 is TGTGCCTGGAGTCCTGGTGGCACCTTC. Protein product: CAWSPGGTF.

This clonotype was seen repeatedly, ten times or more. This chain joins TRBV7-8 and TRBJ2-7; D is perhaps TRBD1 (5 bases). Germline values: CDR1 SGHVS, CDR2 FQNEAQ. The V and J ends lost 5 bases and 0 bases respectively, with 14 bases between them. The CDR3 is made up of 15 amino acids. In nucleotides, the CDR3 is TGTGCCAGCAGCCTATACCAGGGCAGCTCCTACGAGCAGTACTTC. The encoded protein is CASSLYQGSSYEQYF.

This clonotype occurred many times. This rearrangement joins TRBV6-1 to TRBJ2-6, with D unresolved. Germline assignment: CDR1 MNHNS and CDR2 SASEGT. CDR3 length: 16 amino acids. The V gene lost 3 bases and the J gene lost 3 bases, with 12 bases spanning the gap. The DNA of the CDR3 is TGTGCCAGCAGTGAGACCGTCTCGAGTGGGGCCAACGTCCTGACTTTC. This codes for CASSETVSSGANVLTF.

This clonotype was seen repeatedly, ten times or more. The chain combines TRBV7-2 with TRBJ2-3; D is unclear. Trimming took off 5 bases at V and 6 bases at J, with 12 bases between the two ends. The germline CDR1 and CDR2 sequences are SGHTA and FQGNSA. The CDR3 contains 13 residues. The CDR3 DNA follows: TGTGCCAGCAGCCCTCATCGCATGGATACGCAGTATTTT. This codes for CASSPHRMDTQYF.

The genes are TRBV6-5 and TRBJ2-2, with 9 bases matching TRBD2. J was trimmed by 7 bases and V by 7 bases; bases with no gene match: 13. The CDR3 sequence is 16 residues long. CDR1 is MNHEY, CDR2 SVGAGI, per germline. The CDR3 bases are TGTGCCAGCACCCACGGGACTAGCTTCGAGGTCGGGGAGCTGTTTTTT. Residues: CASTHGTSFEVGELFF.

This chain connects TRBV12-3 or TRBV12-4 to TRBJ2-5, with D possibly TRBD2 on 6 matching bases. V lost 3 bases and J lost 5, with 10 bases in between. CDR3 size: 13 residues. In nucleotides, the CDR3 is TGTGCCAGCAGTTTCATGGGGAGGGAGACCCAGTACTTC. It yields the protein CASSFMGRETQYF.

This clonotype has just a few counts. V and J are TRBV5-1 and TRBJ2-2; D may be TRBD1 (6 bases). Germline V gene data show CDR1 as SGHRS and CDR2 as YFSETQ. Trimming pared 8 bases from V and 0 bases from J, leaving 11 bases between. The CDR3 extends over 14 amino acids. The CDR3 nucleotides are TGCGCCAGTACAGGGTTAGCGAACACCGGGGAGCTGTTTTTT. This encodes CASTGLANTGELFF.

The chain is built from TRBV5-1 and TRBJ1-1; D is unresolved. This CDR3 has 12 amino acids. The V end was cut by 4 bases, the J end by 4 bases, with 8 bases between. Germline V gene sequence: CDR1 SGHRS, CDR2 YFSETQ. CDR3 loop: CASSRAGTEAFF. In DNA, the CDR3 is TGCGCCAGCAGCCGGGCAGGCACTGAAGCTTTCTTT. Using reference TRBV5-1 and TRBJ1-1 for the parts outside the CDR3, the full variable domain is KAGVTQTPRYLIKTRGQQVTLSCSPISGHRSVSWYQQTPGQGLQFLFEYFSETQRNKGNFPGRFSGRQFSNSRSEMNVSTLELGDSALYLCASSRAGTEAFFGQGTRLTVV.

V and J are TRBV7-2 and TRBJ1-2; tentative D call: TRBD1 (6 bases). V lost 1 base and J lost 4, with 10 bases in between. The CDR3 covers 14 residues. The germline V gene encodes CDR1 SGHTA and CDR2 FQGNSA. This chain's CDR3 is CASSLDQGSYGYTF. The CDR3 nucleotides read TGTGCCAGCAGCTTAGACCAGGGGAGCTATGGCTACACCTTC. Based on the CDR3 plus reference TRBV7-2 and TRBJ1-2, the full variable domain is GAGVSQSPSNKVTEKGKDVELRCDPISGHTALYWYRQSLGQGLEFLIYFQGNSAPDKSGLPSDRFSAERTGGSVSTLTIQRTQQEDSAVYLCASSLDQGSYGYTFGSGTRLTVV.

This clonotype was detected only a few times. This rearrangement joins TRBV11-2 to TRBJ2-3, with 7 positions matching TRBD2. This CDR3 spans 17 amino acids. The V gene's germline CDR1 is SGHAT and CDR2 FQNNGV. The ends lost 5 bases at V and 0 bases at J; junction bases unmatched: 11. This CDR3 is CASSPTAASGSTDTQYF. CDR3 DNA sequence: TGTGCCAGCAGCCCAACCGCGGCTAGCGGAAGCACAGATACGCAGTATTTT.

This clonotype was recorded at least ten times. The gene calls are TRBV2 and TRBJ1-1, with a tentative D call TRBD1 (5 bases). The germline CDR1 and CDR2 sequences are SNHLY and FYNNEI. Trimming stripped 7 bases from V and 1 base from J, with 10 bases between. This CDR3 has 13 amino acids. The CDR3 DNA sequence: TGTGCCAGCAAAAGGGGTGCGAACACTGAAGCTTTCTTT. It yields the protein CASKRGANTEAFF.

The sample holds many counts of this clonotype. The rearrangement links TRBV6-5 to TRBJ1-2; tentative D call: TRBD1 (5 bases). Per the germline V gene, CDR1 is MNHEY and CDR2 is SVGAGI. The CDR3 totals 17 residues. V was clipped by 3 bases and J by 4 bases, with 21 bases between them. In DNA, the CDR3 is TGTGCCAGCAGTTATGATGTGTGGGCAGGGAAGAGCTATGGCTACACCTTC. Protein product: CASSYDVWAGKSYGYTF.

This clonotype has just a few counts. The chain has TRBV7-3 and TRBJ2-3; 11 bases are shared with TRBD2. The trim removed 0 bases at V and 4 bases at J, leaving 3 bases unmatched. Germline V gene data show CDR1 as SGHTA and CDR2 as FQGTGA. The CDR3 is made up of 16 amino acids. The DNA of the CDR3 is TGTGCCAGCAGCTTAACCCCACTAGCGGGAGCAGATACGCAGTATTTT. This encodes CASSLTPLAGADTQYF.

Only a few counts were recorded for this clonotype. V and J are TRBV29-1 and TRBJ2-4; D unclear. V lost 6 bases and J 9 bases, leaving 21 bases between the germline ends. The CDR3 extends over 14 amino acids. Germline V gene lookup returns CDR1 SQVTM and CDR2 ANQGSEA. This CDR3 is CSVELQWGYGIQYF. DNA for the CDR3: TGCAGCGTAGAACTCCAGTGGGGATACGGCATTCAGTACTTC.

The chain combines TRBV18 with TRBJ1-6, with 10 bases matching TRBD1. With 2 bases clipped from V and 11 bases from J, the junction kept 3 bases outside the gene matches. CDR1 and CDR2 from the germline V gene are KGHSH and LQKENI. The CDR3 has 14 residues. The DNA for the CDR3 is TGTGCCAGCTCACCAGAGGGACAGGGGACACCCCTCCACTTT. This sequence encodes CASSPEGQGTPLHF.

This clonotype was seen more than once but under ten times. The chain has TRBV7-9 and TRBJ1-3, with D tentatively TRBD1 (5 bases). Germline CDR1 is SEHNR and CDR2 is FQNEAQ (reference sequence). The CDR3 sequence is 16 residues long. Trimming took off 1 base at V and 4 bases at J, with 14 bases between the two ends. In DNA, the CDR3 is TGTGCCAGCAGCTTAGGGGGGACCGAGTCCGGAAACACCATATATTTT. This sequence encodes CASSLGGTESGNTIYF. Filled out from reference TRBV7-9 and TRBJ1-3, the complete variable domain reads DTGVSQNPRHKITKRGQNVTFRCDPISEHNRLYWYRQTLGQGPEFLTYFQNEAQLEKSRLLSDRFSAERPKGSFSTLEIQRTEQGDSAMYLCASSLGGTESGNTIYFGEGSWLTVV.

The chain joins TRBV20-1 to TRBJ2-7; the match to TRBD2 covers 10 bases. Germline CDR1 is DFQATT and CDR2 is SNEGSKA (reference sequence). The CDR3 is 17 amino acids. V was clipped by 2 bases and J by 5 bases; unmatched bases: 15. CDR3 amino acids: CSARSIGASGSIHEQYF. DNA of the CDR3: TGCAGTGCTAGATCGATTGGAGCTAGCGGGAGTATACACGAGCAGTACTTC.

The rearrangement uses TRBV28 and TRBJ2-7, with TRBD1 identical over 8 bases. The trim removed 8 bases at V and 4 bases at J, leaving 7 bases unmatched. This CDR3 has 13 amino acids. Germline CDR1 MDHEN, CDR2 SYDVKM. The chain's CDR3 is CASRGQGIYEQYF. CDR3 sequence (DNA): TGTGCCAGCCGCGGACAGGGAATATACGAGCAGTACTTC.

This clonotype was seen only a few times. CDR3 loop: CASSPGLTEAFF. The DNA for the CDR3 is TGTGCCAGCAGCCCCGGTTTAACTGAAGCTTTCTTT. This chain connects TRBV7-9 to TRBJ1-1; D is unclear. This CDR3 comprises 12 residues. Trimming removed 5 bases at V and 5 bases at J, with 9 bases between. Germline V gene data show CDR1 as SEHNR and CDR2 as FQNEAQ (reference sequence).